A selection of T cell receptor beta chains follows, all from one sample in a study of beta chain features in type 1 diabetes. Generated by immunoSEQ multiplex PCR, the TCRdb table keeps only in-frame clones and is missing some. The sample lists about 150,000 clones, 9.2% seen once, with about 0.66% in the top ten. Source material: central memory CD4+ T cells from blood. The receptors derive from a man aged 18 to 30 in good health. Both conserved end residues are part of each CDR3. The order of the fields is CDR3 protein, CDR3 DNA, D gene, V gene, J gene, clone size. A D gene is named only where the DNA matches it firmly. A row's size may be missing; if present it is once, few, many or a size class.

CDR3: CASKPQGIDYGYTF
DNA: TGTGCCAGCAAGCCCCAGGGTATCGACTATGGCTACACCTTC
D: .
V: TRBV27
J: TRBJ1-2
size: few

CDR3: CASSLDGGGLYEQYF
DNA: TGTGCCAGCAGCTTAGACGGGGGGGGCCTCTACGAGCAGTACTTC
D: TRBD2
V: TRBV11-2
J: TRBJ2-7
size: .

CDR3: CAWMWEKRGKLFF
DNA: TGTGCCTGGATGTGGGAGAAACGCGGAAAACTGTTTTTT
D: .
V: TRBV30
J: TRBJ1-4
size: .

CDR3: CASSKNPGWTKNIQYF
DNA: TGTGCCAGCAGCAAAAATCCGGGGTGGACCAAAAACATTCAGTACTTC
D: .
V: TRBV21-1
J: TRBJ2-4
size: few

CDR3: CASSVLQGGTDTQYF
DNA: TGTGCCAGCAGCGTACTTCAGGGGGGCACAGATACGCAGTATTTT
D: TRBD1
V: TRBV9
J: TRBJ2-3
size: .

CDR3: CASSFKGGLSTDTQYF
DNA: TGTGCCAGCAGCTTTAAAGGGGGCCTTAGCACAGATACGCAGTATTTT
D: TRBD1
V: TRBV5-6
J: TRBJ2-3
size: few

CDR3: CASSLVQGGGELFF
DNA: TGCGCCAGCAGCTTGGTTCAGGGCGGCGGGGAGCTGTTTTTT
D: .
V: TRBV5-1
J: TRBJ2-2
size: few

CDR3: CASSLAGRGQETQYF
DNA: TGTGCCAGCAGCTTGGCCGGGCGGGGCCAAGAGACCCAGTACTTC
D: .
V: TRBV5-4
J: TRBJ2-5
size: .

CDR3: CASRRTSGGQDTQYF
DNA: TGTGCCAGCAGGCGAACTAGCGGGGGCCAGGATACGCAGTATTTT
D: TRBD2
V: TRBV7-2
J: TRBJ2-3
size: .

CDR3: CASSQDMTGGYNEQFF
DNA: TGCGCCAGCAGCCAAGATATGACGGGGGGATACAATGAGCAGTTCTTC
D: TRBD2
V: TRBV4-3
J: TRBJ2-1
size: many

CDR3: CASSPSTGTGRLIYGYTF
DNA: TGCGCCAGCAGCCCTTCAACCGGGACAGGCCGCCTTATCTATGGCTACACCTTC
D: TRBD1
V: TRBV5-1
J: TRBJ1-2
size: few

CDR3: CASSKGGLTTSYEQYF
DNA: TGTGCCAGCAGCAAGGGCGGACTCACGACATCCTACGAGCAGTACTTC
D: .
V: TRBV27
J: TRBJ2-7
size: few

CDR3: CAWSVQGGETQYF
DNA: TGTGCCTGGAGTGTTCAGGGCGGAGAGACCCAGTACTTC
D: .
V: TRBV30
J: TRBJ2-5
size: .

CDR3: CASETGYNYGYTF
DNA: TGTGCCAGTGAGACAGGGTACAACTATGGCTACACCTTC
D: TRBD1
V: TRBV19
J: TRBJ1-2
size: many

CDR3: CASGRADTGELFF
DNA: TGTGCCAGCGGCAGGGCGGACACCGGGGAGCTGTTTTTT
D: .
V: TRBV7-2
J: TRBJ2-2
size: .

CDR3: CASSHGRGGYNEQFF
DNA: TGTGCCAGCAGCCATGGGCGGGGGGGCTACAATGAGCAGTTCTTC
D: TRBD2
V: TRBV4-2
J: TRBJ2-1
size: .

CDR3: CASSPPAGESTDTQYF
DNA: TGTGCCAGCTCACCCCCGGCAGGGGAAAGCACAGATACGCAGTATTTT
D: .
V: TRBV18
J: TRBJ2-3
size: few

CDR3: CASSLAATYEQYF
DNA: TGTGCCAGCAGCTTAGCAGCGACCTACGAGCAGTACTTC
D: .
V: TRBV7-3
J: TRBJ2-7
size: few

CDR3: CASTLGLASNNEQFF
DNA: TGTGCCAGCACCCTGGGTCTAGCGAGTAACAATGAGCAGTTCTTC
D: .
V: TRBV28
J: TRBJ2-1
size: few

CDR3: CASSQTPGQDYGYTF
DNA: TGTGCCAGCAGCCAAACCCCGGGACAGGACTATGGCTACACCTTC
D: TRBD1
V: TRBV4-2
J: TRBJ1-2
size: .

CDR3: CASSEGLAGSYEQYF
DNA: TGTGCCAGCTCGGAAGGACTAGCGGGATCCTACGAGCAGTACTTC
D: TRBD2
V: TRBV18
J: TRBJ2-7
size: .

CDR3: CASSVTGSSDTQYF
DNA: TGTGCCAGCAGCGTGACAGGGAGTTCAGATACGCAGTATTTT
D: TRBD1
V: TRBV7-6
J: TRBJ2-3
size: few

CDR3: CASSGGGVYNEQFF
DNA: TGTGCCAGCAGCGGCGGGGGGGTCTACAATGAGCAGTTCTTC
D: TRBD2
V: TRBV7-2
J: TRBJ2-1
size: .

CDR3: CAWSVGDSSNEKLFF
DNA: TGTGCCTGGAGTGTGGGGGACAGCTCCAATGAAAAACTGTTTTTT
D: TRBD1
V: TRBV30
J: TRBJ1-4
size: .

CDR3: CASSPVRGPSYEQYF
DNA: TGTGCCAGCAGCCCGGTGAGGGGGCCCTCCTACGAGCAGTACTTC
D: TRBD1
V: TRBV5-6
J: TRBJ2-7
size: .

CDR3: CASSGTEPYEQYF
DNA: TGTGCCAGCAGCGGGACAGAACCCTACGAGCAGTACTTC
D: TRBD1
V: TRBV6-5
J: TRBJ2-7
size: .

CDR3: CASSKRPGQGAQETQYF
DNA: TGTGCCAGCAGCAAGAGACCGGGACAGGGGGCCCAAGAGACCCAGTACTTC
D: TRBD1
V: TRBV5-5
J: TRBJ2-5
size: few

CDR3: CASSIRKGGNYGYTF
DNA: TGTGCCAGTAGTATCCGGAAAGGGGGCAACTATGGCTACACCTTC
D: TRBD1
V: TRBV19
J: TRBJ1-2
size: .

CDR3: CASSQPDRVSYNEQFF
DNA: TGTGCCAGCAGCCAACCAGACAGGGTCTCCTACAATGAGCAGTTCTTC
D: TRBD1
V: TRBV14
J: TRBJ2-1
size: few

CDR3: CASRGAGPGTGELFF
DNA: TGTGCCAGCAGGGGGGCAGGGCCCGGCACCGGGGAGCTGTTTTTT
D: .
V: TRBV2
J: TRBJ2-2
size: few

CDR3: CASSLFSAGGIGELFF
DNA: TGTGCCAGCAGTTTATTTAGCGCAGGGGGTATCGGGGAGCTGTTTTTT
D: TRBD1
V: TRBV28
J: TRBJ2-2
size: .

CDR3: CASSPVEGAGELFF
DNA: TGTGCCAGCAGCCCCGTAGAGGGGGCCGGGGAGCTGTTTTTT
D: .
V: TRBV7-2
J: TRBJ2-2
size: few

CDR3: CASRSSGGFYEQYF
DNA: TGTGCCAGCAGATCTAGCGGGGGGTTCTACGAGCAGTACTTC
D: TRBD2
V: TRBV6-5
J: TRBJ2-7
size: .

CDR3: CAWSRDRDEKLFF
DNA: TGTGCCTGGAGTCGGGACAGGGACGAAAAACTGTTTTTT
D: TRBD1
V: TRBV30
J: TRBJ1-4
size: .

CDR3: CATSRGQGNTEAFF
DNA: TGTGCCACCAGCAGGGGACAGGGGAACACTGAAGCTTTCTTT
D: TRBD1
V: TRBV15
J: TRBJ1-1
size: few

CDR3: CASSSSGGPGELFF
DNA: TGTGCCAGCAGCTCGTCAGGGGGCCCCGGGGAGCTGTTTTTT
D: TRBD1
V: TRBV7-6
J: TRBJ2-2
size: .

CDR3: CAISDGQGQGAGELFF
DNA: TGTGCCATCAGTGATGGTCAGGGACAGGGGGCCGGGGAGCTGTTTTTT
D: TRBD1
V: TRBV10-3
J: TRBJ2-2
size: .

CDR3: CASTPPGTGKAYEQYF
DNA: TGTGCCAGCACTCCGCCGGGGACAGGGAAAGCCTACGAGCAGTACTTC
D: TRBD1
V: TRBV28
J: TRBJ2-7
size: few

CDR3: CASSVSYGDQETQYF
DNA: TGTGCCAGCAGCGTCAGTTACGGAGATCAAGAGACCCAGTACTTC
D: .
V: TRBV5-4
J: TRBJ2-5
size: few

CDR3: CASSPPSGGANEQFF
DNA: TGTGCCAGCTCACCACCTAGCGGGGGGGCAAATGAGCAGTTCTTC
D: TRBD2
V: TRBV18
J: TRBJ2-1
size: few

CDR3: CAWSVLGAGNQPQHF
DNA: TGTGCCTGGAGTGTTTTGGGGGCCGGCAATCAGCCCCAGCATTTT
D: .
V: TRBV30
J: TRBJ1-5
size: .

CDR3: CASSRGMGGGNQPQHF
DNA: TGTGCCAGCAGCCGAGGAATGGGGGGGGGAAATCAGCCCCAGCATTTT
D: .
V: TRBV21-1
J: TRBJ1-5
size: .

CDR3: CASSLDSIKSNEKLFF
DNA: TGCGCCAGCAGCTTGGACAGCATAAAGTCTAATGAAAAACTGTTTTTT
D: .
V: TRBV5-1
J: TRBJ1-4
size: few

CDR3: CASSLAGANSPLHF
DNA: TGTGCCAGCAGCTTAGCAGGGGCTAATTCACCCCTCCACTTT
D: .
V: TRBV7-8
J: TRBJ1-6
size: .

CDR3: CASSLGQAYSPLHF
DNA: TGTGCCAGCAGCTTAGGACAGGCATATTCACCCCTCCACTTT
D: TRBD1
V: TRBV7-3
J: TRBJ1-6
size: .

CDR3: CAWSAKGRRETQYF
DNA: TGTGCCTGGAGTGCCAAGGGGCGTAGGGAGACCCAGTACTTC
D: .
V: TRBV30
J: TRBJ2-5
size: few